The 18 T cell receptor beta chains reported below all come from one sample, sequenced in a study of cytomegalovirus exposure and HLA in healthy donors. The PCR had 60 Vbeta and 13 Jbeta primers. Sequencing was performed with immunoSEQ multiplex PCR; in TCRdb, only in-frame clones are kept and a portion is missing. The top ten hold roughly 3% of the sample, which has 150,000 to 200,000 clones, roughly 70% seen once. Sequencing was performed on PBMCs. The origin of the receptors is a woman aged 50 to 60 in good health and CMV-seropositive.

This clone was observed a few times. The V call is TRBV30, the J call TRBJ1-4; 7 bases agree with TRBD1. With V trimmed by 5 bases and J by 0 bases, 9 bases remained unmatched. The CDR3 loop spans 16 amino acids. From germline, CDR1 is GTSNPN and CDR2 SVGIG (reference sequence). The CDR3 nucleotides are TGTGCCTGGCTCGGACAGGCACCACCAACTAATGAAAAACTGTTTTTT. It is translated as CAWLGQAPPTNEKLFF.

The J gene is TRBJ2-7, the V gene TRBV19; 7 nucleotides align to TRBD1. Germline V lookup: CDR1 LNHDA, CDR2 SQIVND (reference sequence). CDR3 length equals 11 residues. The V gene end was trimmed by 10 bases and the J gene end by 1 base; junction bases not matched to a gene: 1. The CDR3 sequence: CATGQSYEQYF. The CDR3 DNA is TGTGCCACGGGACAGTCCTACGAGCAGTACTTC.

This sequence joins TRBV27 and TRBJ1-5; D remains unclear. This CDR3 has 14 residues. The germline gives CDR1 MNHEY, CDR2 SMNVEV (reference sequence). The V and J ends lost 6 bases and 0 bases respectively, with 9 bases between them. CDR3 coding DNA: TGTGCCAGCAGGAGCGTAAATAGCAATCAGCCCCAGCATTTT. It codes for CASRSVNSNQPQHF.

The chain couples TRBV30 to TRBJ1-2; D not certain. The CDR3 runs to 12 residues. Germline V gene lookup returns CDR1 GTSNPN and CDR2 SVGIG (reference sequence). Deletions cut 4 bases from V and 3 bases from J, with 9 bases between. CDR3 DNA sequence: TGTGCCTGGACCGGGGTTCACTATGGCTACACCTTC. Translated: CAWTGVHYGYTF.

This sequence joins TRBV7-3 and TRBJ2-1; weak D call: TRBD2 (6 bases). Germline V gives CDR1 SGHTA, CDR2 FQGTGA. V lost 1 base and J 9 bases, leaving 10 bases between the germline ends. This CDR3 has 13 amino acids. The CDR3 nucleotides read TGTGCCAGCAGCTTAAGCGGGGAAACTGAGCAGTTCTTC. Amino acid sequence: CASSLSGETEQFF.

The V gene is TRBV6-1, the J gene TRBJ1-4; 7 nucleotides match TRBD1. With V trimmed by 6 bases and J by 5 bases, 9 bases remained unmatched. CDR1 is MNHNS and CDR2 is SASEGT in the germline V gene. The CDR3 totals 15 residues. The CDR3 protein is CASRGQTTVNEKLFF. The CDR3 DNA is TGTGCCAGCAGGGGACAGACGACCGTAAATGAAAAACTGTTTTTT.

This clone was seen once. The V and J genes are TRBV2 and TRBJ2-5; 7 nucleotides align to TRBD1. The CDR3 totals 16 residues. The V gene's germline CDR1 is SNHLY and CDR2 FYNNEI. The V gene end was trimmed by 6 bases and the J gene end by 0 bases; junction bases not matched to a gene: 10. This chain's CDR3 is CASSIVGQQYQETQYF. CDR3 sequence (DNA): TGTGCCAGCAGCATAGTGGGACAGCAGTACCAAGAGACCCAGTACTTC.

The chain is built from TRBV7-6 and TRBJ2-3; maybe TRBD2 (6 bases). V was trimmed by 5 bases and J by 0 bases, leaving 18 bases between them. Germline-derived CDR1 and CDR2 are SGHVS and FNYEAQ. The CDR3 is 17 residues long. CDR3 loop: CASSPKWAGTSTDTQYF. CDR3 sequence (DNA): TGTGCCAGCAGCCCCAAATGGGCGGGGACCAGCACAGATACGCAGTATTTT.

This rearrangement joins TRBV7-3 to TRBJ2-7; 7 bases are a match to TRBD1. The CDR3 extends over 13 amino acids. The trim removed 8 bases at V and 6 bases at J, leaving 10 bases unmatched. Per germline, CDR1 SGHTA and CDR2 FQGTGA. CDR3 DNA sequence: TGTGCCAGCGGTCGAGACAGGGTTGGCGAGCAGTACTTC. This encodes CASGRDRVGEQYF.

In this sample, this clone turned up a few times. The CDR3 is CAARGTLNTEAFF. The CDR3 nucleotides are TGTGCGGCCAGGGGGACCCTTAACACTGAAGCTTTCTTT. The V call is TRBV7-9, the J call TRBJ1-1, with TRBD1 matching 7 bases. The germline V gene has CDR1 SEHNR and CDR2 FQNEAQ (reference sequence). The CDR3 loop spans 13 amino acids.

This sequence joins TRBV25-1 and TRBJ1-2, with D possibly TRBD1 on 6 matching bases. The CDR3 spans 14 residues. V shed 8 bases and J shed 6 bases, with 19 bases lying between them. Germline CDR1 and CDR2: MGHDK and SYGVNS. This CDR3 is CASLPQGSEDGYTF. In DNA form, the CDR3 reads TGTGCCAGCCTACCACAGGGCAGTGAGGATGGCTACACCTTC.

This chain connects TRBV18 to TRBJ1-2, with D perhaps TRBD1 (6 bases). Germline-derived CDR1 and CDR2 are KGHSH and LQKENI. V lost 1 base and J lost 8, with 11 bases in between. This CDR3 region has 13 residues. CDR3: CASSPRAGEGYTF. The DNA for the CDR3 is TGTGCCAGCTCACCACGGGCAGGGGAAGGCTACACCTTC.

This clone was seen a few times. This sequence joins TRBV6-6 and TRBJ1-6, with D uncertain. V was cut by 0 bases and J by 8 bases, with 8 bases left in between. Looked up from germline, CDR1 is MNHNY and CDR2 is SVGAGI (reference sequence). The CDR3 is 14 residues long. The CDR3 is CASSYSAADSPLHF. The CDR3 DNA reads TGTGCCAGCAGTTACTCGGCCGCGGATTCACCCCTCCACTTT.

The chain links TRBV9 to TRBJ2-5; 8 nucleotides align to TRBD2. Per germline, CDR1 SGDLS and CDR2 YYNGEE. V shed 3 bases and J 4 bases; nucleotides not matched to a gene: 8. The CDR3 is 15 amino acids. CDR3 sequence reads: CASSARGGSLETQYF. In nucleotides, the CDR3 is TGTGCCAGCAGCGCCCGGGGGGGCTCATTAGAGACCCAGTACTTC. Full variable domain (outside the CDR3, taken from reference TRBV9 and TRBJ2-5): DSGVTQTPKHLITATGQRVTLRCSPRSGDLSVYWYQQSLDQGLQFLIQYYNGEERAKGNILERFSAQQFPDLHSELNLSSLELGDSALYFCASSARGGSLETQYFGPGTRLLVL.

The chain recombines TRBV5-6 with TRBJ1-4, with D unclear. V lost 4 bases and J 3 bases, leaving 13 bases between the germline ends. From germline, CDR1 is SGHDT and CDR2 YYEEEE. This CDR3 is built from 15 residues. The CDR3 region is CASSPRGIPNEKLFF. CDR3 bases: TGTGCCAGCAGCCCACGAGGGATCCCTAATGAAAAACTGTTTTTT.

As DNA, the CDR3 is TGTGCCAGCAGGGCGGGACAGGTTAGCAATCAGCCCCAGCATTTT. This sequence encodes CASRAGQVSNQPQHF. The chain has TRBV6-1 and TRBJ1-5, with TRBD1 identical over 8 bases. CDR1 and CDR2 from the germline V gene are MNHNS and SASEGT. V trimming: 6 bases; J trimming: 0 bases; junction bases outside the gene matches: 4. The CDR3 is 15 amino acids.

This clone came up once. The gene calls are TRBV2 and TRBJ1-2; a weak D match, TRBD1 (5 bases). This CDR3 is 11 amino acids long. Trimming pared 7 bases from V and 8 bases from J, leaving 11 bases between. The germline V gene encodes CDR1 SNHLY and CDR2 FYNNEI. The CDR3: CASNPGNGYTF. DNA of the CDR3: TGTGCCAGCAATCCAGGGAACGGCTACACCTTC.

The DNA of the CDR3 is TGTGCCAGCAGTGAATATCGGAACACTGAAGCTTTCTTT. Amino acid sequence: CASSEYRNTEAFF. V and J are TRBV2 and TRBJ1-1; no clear D gene. There are 13 residues in the CDR3. Germline assignment: CDR1 SNHLY and CDR2 FYNNEI. Between the trimmed V and J ends, which lost 2 bases and 1 base, there was a span of 5 bases.